The rows below give T cell receptor beta chains drawn from one sample of a study of identical twins. TCRdb reprocessed the 5' RACE reads with MiXCR, giving one entry per CDR3 protein. Among 1.5 million to 2 million distinct CDR3 sequences listed, under 35% were seen once. Sequencing input: cord blood. These receptors all stem from a newborn girl in good health. CDR3s include the opening cysteine and the closing phenylalanine or tryptophan. Fields, in order: D gene, V gene, CDR3 length, J gene, clone size, CDR3 DNA, CDR3 protein. D genes are given only for firm matches. Expanded clones are given a class, and other clones once, few, many or no size at all.

d_gene: TRBD2; v_gene: TRBV20-1; len: 14; j_gene: TRBJ2-1; abundance: NA; CDR3nt: TGCAGTGCTAGCCCTAGCGGCTGGGACAATGAGCAGTTCTTC; CDR3aa: CSASPSGWDNEQFF
d_gene: NA; v_gene: TRBV11-2; len: 15; j_gene: TRBJ2-1; abundance: few; CDR3nt: TGTGCCAGCAGCTTAGACGACAAGAGGTACAATGAGCAGTTCTTC; CDR3aa: CASSLDDKRYNEQFF
d_gene: NA; v_gene: TRBV29-1; len: 14; j_gene: TRBJ2-7; abundance: NA; CDR3nt: TGCAGCGCTAAGCCAGGGGAAGCGGCTAGCGAGCAGTACTTC; CDR3aa: CSAKPGEAASEQYF
d_gene: NA; v_gene: TRBV28; len: 17; j_gene: TRBJ1-1; abundance: few; CDR3nt: TGTGCCAGCAGTTTATATGCTGGTGGGGGAAGGCGGACTGAAGCTTTCTTT; CDR3aa: CASSLYAGGGRRTEAFF
d_gene: TRBD1; v_gene: TRBV10-3; len: 15; j_gene: TRBJ1-2; abundance: NA; CDR3nt: TGTGCCATCAGACCGGAAATACAGGGGGACTATGGCTACACCTTC; CDR3aa: CAIRPEIQGDYGYTF
d_gene: NA; v_gene: TRBV27; len: 15; j_gene: TRBJ2-1; abundance: NA; CDR3nt: TGTGCCAGCAGTTTAGTCGAGGGGGCCTACAATGAGCAGTTCTTC; CDR3aa: CASSLVEGAYNEQFF
d_gene: NA; v_gene: TRBV28; len: 15; j_gene: TRBJ1-1; abundance: few; CDR3nt: TGTGCCAGCGGAGGGGACGGCTCAAAAAGGACTGAAGCTTTCTTT; CDR3aa: CASGGDGSKRTEAFF
d_gene: TRBD2; v_gene: TRBV20-1; len: 18; j_gene: TRBJ2-7; abundance: NA; CDR3nt: TGCAGTGCTACGTCCCCGGGACTAGCGGGAGGATTCTCCTACGAGCAGTACTTC; CDR3aa: CSATSPGLAGGFSYEQYF
d_gene: NA; v_gene: TRBV2; len: 14; j_gene: TRBJ2-7; abundance: NA; CDR3nt: TGTGCCAGCAGTGACGGCAGGAGTCACTACGAGCAGTACTTC; CDR3aa: CASSDGRSHYEQYF
d_gene: TRBD1; v_gene: TRBV28; len: 14; j_gene: TRBJ2-7; abundance: NA; CDR3nt: TGTGCCAGCAGCCGACAGGGGGATACCTACGAGCAGTACTTC; CDR3aa: CASSRQGDTYEQYF
d_gene: TRBD1; v_gene: TRBV20-1; len: 13; j_gene: TRBJ1-1; abundance: NA; CDR3nt: TGCAGTGGAGAAGGGGGCCTGAACACTGAAGCTTTCTTT; CDR3aa: CSGEGGLNTEAFF
d_gene: NA; v_gene: TRBV4-2; len: 15; j_gene: TRBJ2-5; abundance: NA; CDR3nt: TGTGCCAGCACCCAAGAAAGGGTTGCCTACAATGAGCAGTACTTC; CDR3aa: CASTQERVAYNEQYF
d_gene: NA; v_gene: TRBV7-8; len: 12; j_gene: TRBJ2-3; abundance: few; CDR3nt: TGTGCCAGCAGCTTCTATGTAGATACGCAGTATTTT; CDR3aa: CASSFYVDTQYF
d_gene: TRBD2; v_gene: TRBV20-1; len: 14; j_gene: TRBJ2-7; abundance: NA; CDR3nt: TGCAGTGCTAGAGTGGGGGGGAGGGCTAACGAGCAGTACTTC; CDR3aa: CSARVGGRANEQYF
d_gene: TRBD1; v_gene: TRBV5-1; len: 17; j_gene: TRBJ2-7; abundance: NA; CDR3nt: TGCGCCGGCAGCTTTCAACCGAACGGACAGGGGGCTGGCGAGCAGTACTTC; CDR3aa: CAGSFQPNGQGAGEQYF
d_gene: TRBD1; v_gene: TRBV4-1; len: 15; j_gene: TRBJ2-7; abundance: few; CDR3nt: TGCGCCAGCAGCCAAGATCCACAGGGGACCTACGAGCAGTACTTC; CDR3aa: CASSQDPQGTYEQYF
d_gene: NA; v_gene: TRBV20-1; len: 15; j_gene: TRBJ2-5; abundance: NA; CDR3nt: TGCAGTGCTAGGCTCCGGCAGGGCGTCCAAGAGACCCAGTACTTC; CDR3aa: CSARLRQGVQETQYF
d_gene: NA; v_gene: TRBV19; len: 13; j_gene: TRBJ2-5; abundance: NA; CDR3nt: TGTGCCAGTAGTATAGGTTCCGGGGAGACCCAGTACTTC; CDR3aa: CASSIGSGETQYF
d_gene: NA; v_gene: TRBV20-1; len: 16; j_gene: TRBJ2-1; abundance: few; CDR3nt: TGCAGTGCTAGGTTCGCCTCCCATCTCTCCTACAATGAGCAGTTCTTC; CDR3aa: CSARFASHLSYNEQFF
d_gene: NA; v_gene: TRBV7-6; len: 18; j_gene: TRBJ1-4; abundance: NA; CDR3nt: TGTGCCAGCAGCTTACGGAGGGTATCCCCACAGAATAATGAAAAACTGTTTTTT; CDR3aa: CASSLRRVSPQNNEKLFF
d_gene: NA; v_gene: TRBV29-1; len: 13; j_gene: TRBJ1-1; abundance: NA; CDR3nt: TGCAGCGTGGATCTGGCCTTGGGGACTGAAGCTTTCTTT; CDR3aa: CSVDLALGTEAFF
d_gene: TRBD2; v_gene: TRBV7-2; len: 15; j_gene: TRBJ2-7; abundance: NA; CDR3nt: TGTGCCAGCAGCTTAGAACCCGGGGGGAGTTACGAGCAGTACTTC; CDR3aa: CASSLEPGGSYEQYF
d_gene: NA; v_gene: TRBV5-1; len: 15; j_gene: TRBJ1-6; abundance: NA; CDR3nt: TGCGCCAGCAGCTTGTCCGGGTCGAATAATTCACCCCTCCACTTT; CDR3aa: CASSLSGSNNSPLHF
d_gene: NA; v_gene: TRBV6-5; len: 13; j_gene: TRBJ1-2; abundance: NA; CDR3nt: TGTGCCAGCGGGGCCACCGGGACCTATGGCTACACCTTC; CDR3aa: CASGATGTYGYTF
d_gene: NA; v_gene: TRBV5-1; len: 11; j_gene: TRBJ2-5; abundance: NA; CDR3nt: TGCGCCAGCATGATCCAAGAGACCCAGTACTTC; CDR3aa: CASMIQETQYF
d_gene: TRBD2; v_gene: TRBV12-3/TRBV12-4; len: 19; j_gene: TRBJ2-5; abundance: NA; CDR3nt: TGTGCCAGCGGAAAAAAAGCGGGGGGGTTTTTAAGGTCAGGAGAGACCCAGTACTTC; CDR3aa: CASGKKAGGFLRSGETQYF
d_gene: TRBD2; v_gene: TRBV12-3/TRBV12-4; len: 16; j_gene: TRBJ2-3; abundance: few; CDR3nt: TGTGCCAGCAGATTAAGGTTGGGGCTAGCGGCAGATACGCAGTATTTT; CDR3aa: CASRLRLGLAADTQYF
d_gene: NA; v_gene: TRBV9; len: 18; j_gene: TRBJ1-1; abundance: NA; CDR3nt: TGTGCCAGCAGCGGCCCTCGACAGGTGGCTGGGCAGGGCACTGAAGCTTTCTTT; CDR3aa: CASSGPRQVAGQGTEAFF
d_gene: TRBD1; v_gene: TRBV6-1; len: 15; j_gene: TRBJ1-5; abundance: few; CDR3nt: TGTGCCAGCGGGGACAGGGGGCGAAGTTTCCAGCCCCAGCATTTT; CDR3aa: CASGDRGRSFQPQHF
d_gene: TRBD1; v_gene: TRBV11-2; len: 16; j_gene: TRBJ2-3; abundance: NA; CDR3nt: TGTGCCAGCAGCCCCTGGACAGGGGGCAGGACAGATACGCAGTATTTT; CDR3aa: CASSPWTGGRTDTQYF
d_gene: NA; v_gene: TRBV25-1; len: 14; j_gene: TRBJ2-7; abundance: NA; CDR3nt: TGTGCCAGCAGTATTACCGGGACAATCTACGAGCAGTACTTC; CDR3aa: CASSITGTIYEQYF
d_gene: TRBD2; v_gene: TRBV20-1; len: 16; j_gene: TRBJ2-5; abundance: NA; CDR3nt: TGCAGTGCTAGACCCTTGAGACGGGGGGGCTTAGAGACCCAGTACTTC; CDR3aa: CSARPLRRGGLETQYF
d_gene: TRBD2; v_gene: TRBV20-1; len: 15; j_gene: TRBJ2-5; abundance: NA; CDR3nt: TGCAGTGCTCGCCGTGGTAGCGGGAGTAAAGGTGAGCAGTACTTC; CDR3aa: CSARRGSGSKGEQYF
d_gene: NA; v_gene: TRBV2; len: 13; j_gene: TRBJ1-2; abundance: NA; CDR3nt: TGTGCCAGCAGTGACCAGGACTCTTATGGCTACACCTTC; CDR3aa: CASSDQDSYGYTF
d_gene: NA; v_gene: TRBV4-1; len: 15; j_gene: TRBJ1-5; abundance: NA; CDR3nt: TGCGCCAGCAGCCAAGAAGGCACAGGGTATCAGCCCCAGCATTTT; CDR3aa: CASSQEGTGYQPQHF
d_gene: TRBD1; v_gene: TRBV20-1; len: 15; j_gene: TRBJ1-5; abundance: few; CDR3nt: TGCAGTGCTCGGAGGACAGGCAGACGGGATCAGCCCCAGCATTTT; CDR3aa: CSARRTGRRDQPQHF